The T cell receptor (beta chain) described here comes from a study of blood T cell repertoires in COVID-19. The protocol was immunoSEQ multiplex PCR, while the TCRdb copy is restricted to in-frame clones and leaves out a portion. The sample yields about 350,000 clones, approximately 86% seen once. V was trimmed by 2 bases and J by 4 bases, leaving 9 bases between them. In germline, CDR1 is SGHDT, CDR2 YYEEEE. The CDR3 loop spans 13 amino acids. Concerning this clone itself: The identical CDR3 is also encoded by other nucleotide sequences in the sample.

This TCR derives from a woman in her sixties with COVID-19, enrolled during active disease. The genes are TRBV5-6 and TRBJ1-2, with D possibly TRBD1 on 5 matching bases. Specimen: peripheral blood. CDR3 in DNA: TGTGCCAGCAGCTTAACAGGTGCCTATGGCTACACCTTC. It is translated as CASSLTGAYGYTF.